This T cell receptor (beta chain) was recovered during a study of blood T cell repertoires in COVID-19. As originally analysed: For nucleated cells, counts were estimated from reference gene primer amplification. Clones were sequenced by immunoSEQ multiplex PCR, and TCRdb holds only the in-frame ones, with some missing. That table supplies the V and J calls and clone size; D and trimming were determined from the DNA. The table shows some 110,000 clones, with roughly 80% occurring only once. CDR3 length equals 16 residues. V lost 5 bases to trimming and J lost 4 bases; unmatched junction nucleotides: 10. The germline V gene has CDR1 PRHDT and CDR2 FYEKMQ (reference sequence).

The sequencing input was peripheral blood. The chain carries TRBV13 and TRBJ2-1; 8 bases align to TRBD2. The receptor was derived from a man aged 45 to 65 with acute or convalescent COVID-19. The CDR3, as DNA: TGTGCCAGCAGCCCTGGGGGTAGCGGGATATACAATGAGCAGTTCTTC. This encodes CASSPGGSGIYNEQFF.